This T cell receptor (beta chain) was found in a study of blood T cell repertoires in COVID-19. Participant reports of clinical history set cohort assignment. Clones were sequenced by immunoSEQ multiplex PCR, and TCRdb holds only the in-frame ones, with some missing. The data contain about 50,000 clones, about 88% of them singletons. This CDR3 spans 14 amino acids. Losses at the gene ends were 6 bases for V and 4 bases for J; bases not matched to a gene: 6. Germline lookup yields CDR1 ENHRY and CDR2 SYGVKD. The chain uses TRBV10-3 and TRBJ1-1, with 9 bases that match TRBD1. The sequencing sample was made of PBMCs or T cells enriched from blood (not recorded which). This receptor was identified in a woman between 50 and 59 years old who had recovered from COVID-19. CDR3 region: CAIRVQDRGTEAFF. CDR3 DNA sequence: TGTGCCATCAGAGTTCAGGACAGGGGCACTGAAGCTTTCTTT.